The table lists the clone carrying this T cell receptor beta chain with many counts. J lost 0 bases, V lost 6 bases, and 3 bases had no gene match. The CDR3 runs 14 residues. CDR1 SGHRS and CDR2 YFSETQ come from the germline V gene. The entry originates in a study of T cells after yellow fever vaccination. Study in general: Preparation of fractions with low cell numbers was performed using SMART-Seq v4 Ultra Low Input.

Template switching with 5'RACE generated the TCR cDNA and added a universal primer site and UMIs. One entry per CDR3 protein, called by TCRdb with MiXCR from the 5' RACE reads. The sample has 600,000 to 750,000 distinct CDR3 sequences, around 12% seen once. The rearrangement uses TRBV5-1 and TRBJ2-3; 8 bases align to TRBD2. This specimen consisted of PBMCs, obtained on the day of the yellow fever booster vaccination. The sequence was collected from a man aged 25 to 40 who received the YFV17D yellow fever vaccine. Written as DNA, the CDR3 is TGCGCCAGCACCTCTAGCGGGAGCACAGATACGCAGTATTTT. It specifies CASTSSGSTDTQYF.